Sequencing of this TCR beta chain was carried out in a study of blood T cell repertoires in COVID-19. In the study's own analysis: Amplification from reference gene primers served as the basis for estimated nucleated cell counts. The table came from immunoSEQ multiplex PCR; TCRdb's copy has only in-frame clones and leaves some out. D and trimming were read from the DNA, whereas the V and J calls and clone size are those reported in that table. The sample lists under 200,000 clones; 79% were seen once. Followed over time, Seattle patients had been enrolled while infection was active. Deletions cut 4 bases from V and 2 bases from J, with 14 bases between. Germline V CDR1 and CDR2: ENHRY, SYGVKD. The CDR3 is made up of 15 amino acids.

Sequencing was performed on peripheral blood. The chain couples TRBV10-3 to TRBJ1-2; D gene ambiguous. The receptor's source is a woman aged 35 to 49 with COVID-19, enrolled during active disease. Here the CDR3 reads CAISGGNSLNYGYTF. CDR3 nucleotide sequence: TGTGCCATCAGTGGAGGGAACAGCCTAAACTATGGCTACACCTTC.